The 24 T cell receptor beta chains below come from one sample, sequenced in a study of blood T cell repertoires in COVID-19 (dated by TCRdb to the early 2020s). Receptors were amplified or captured by the immunoSEQ multiplex PCR assay. The immuneACCESS repertoire file appears here via TCRdb, limited to in-frame rearrangements. These files lack a portion of the clones; in checked studies, under half of the deficit traces to unresolved V genes, and the cause of the others is not known. Here the sample has roughly 240,000 clones; roughly 83% occur a single time. Clones ranked in the top ten supply roughly 4.5% of the sample. The sequencing input was peripheral blood. The receptors stem from a man aged 55 to 70 who had recovered from COVID-19.

The chain carries TRBV2 and TRBJ2-1; the match to TRBD2 covers 14 bases. The CDR3 runs to 17 residues. Germline CDR1 reads SNHLY; CDR2 reads FYNNEI. The V and J ends lost 6 bases and 3 bases, in that order; junction bases with no gene match: 7. DNA for the CDR3: TGTGCCAGCAGGGTGGGGACTAGCGGGGGACTCTACAATGAGCAGTTCTTC. Translated: CASRVGTSGGLYNEQFF.

The table lists this clone with a count of one. The genes are TRBV5-6 and TRBJ2-3, with D perhaps TRBD1 (5 bases). Germline-derived CDR1 and CDR2 are SGHDT and YYEEEE. V lost 4 bases, J lost 2 bases, and 14 bases lay in between. The CDR3 runs 15 residues. The CDR3 DNA reads as TGTGCCAGCAGCCGCGACAGACCCCACACAGATACGCAGTATTTT. Translating it yields CASSRDRPHTDTQYF.

The chain employs TRBV4-1 and TRBJ2-7; 8 bases align to TRBD1. CDR3 length: 14 residues. With 5 bases clipped from V and 7 bases from J, the junction kept 10 bases outside the gene matches. CDR1 is MGHRA, CDR2 YSYEKL, per germline. Here the CDR3 reads CASSSTGTGLEQYF. Here the CDR3 DNA reads TGCGCCAGCAGCAGTACCGGGACAGGCCTGGAGCAGTACTTC.

The V call is TRBV12-3 or TRBV12-4, the J call TRBJ1-2, with 7 bases identical to TRBD1. Unmatched junction bases numbered 8, after V lost 5 bases and J lost 8 bases. The CDR3 length is 13 residues. The CDR3 nucleotides are TGTGCCAGCAGTCCGAGACAGGGTTCCGGCTACACCTTC. As protein: CASSPRQGSGYTF.

Details on this clone: An end of the junction does not agree with germline; a read error may underlie this. The chain employs TRBV3-1 (or the pseudogene TRBV3-2) and TRBJ2-2, with 7 bases fitting TRBD1. Germline CDR1 reads LGHDT; CDR2 reads YNNKEL (reference sequence). CDR3 length equals 12 residues. The chain's CDR3 is CASSQRPGGLFF. The CDR3 nucleotides read TGTGCCAGCAGCCAAAGGCCAGGGGGGCTGTTTTTT.

This chain joins TRBV10-3 and TRBJ2-3, with a tentative D call TRBD2 (6 bases). This CDR3 comprises 13 residues. V was pared by 3 bases and J by 6 bases, with 10 bases between. Germline assignment: CDR1 ENHRY and CDR2 SYGVKD. In DNA, the CDR3 is TGTGCCATCAGTGATGTGGGGGGTGATACGCAGTATTTT. Its translation: CAISDVGGDTQYF.

The V and J genes are TRBV18 and TRBJ1-3, with D perhaps TRBD1 (6 bases). The CDR3 loop spans 14 amino acids. Trimming took 6 bases from V and 0 from J, leaving 9 bases between them. The germline CDR1 and CDR2 sequences are KGHSH and LQKENI. DNA for the CDR3: TGTGCCAGCTCGACAGGAGACTCTGGAAACACCATATATTTT. Encoded protein: CASSTGDSGNTIYF.

The rearrangement joins TRBV30 to TRBJ1-1; 10 nucleotides align to TRBD1. V shed 2 bases and J 4 bases; nucleotides not matched to a gene: 1. Germline-derived CDR1 and CDR2 are GTSNPN and SVGIG (reference sequence). The CDR3 length is 13 residues. CDR3 in DNA: TGTGCCTGGAGTCGGGACAGGGGCACTGAAGCTTTCTTT. Translated, it gives CAWSRDRGTEAFF.

Remarks on this clone: The same CDR3 is also encoded by other DNA sequences in this sample. The genes are TRBV5-4 and TRBJ2-5; TRBD1 matches 9 bases. The ends lost 4 bases at V and 5 bases at J; junction bases unmatched: 6. Germline V CDR1 and CDR2: SGHNT, YYREEE (reference sequence). This CDR3 region has 14 residues. The CDR3 bases are TGTGCCAGCAGCCCGGGACAGGGAAGGGAGACCCAGTACTTC. Its protein is CASSPGQGRETQYF.

The V and J genes are TRBV30 and TRBJ1-5; a possible D gene is TRBD1 (5 bases). Deletions cut 1 base from V and 6 bases from J, with 19 bases between. Germline loops: CDR1 GTSNPN, CDR2 SVGIG (reference sequence). The CDR3 spans 16 residues. The CDR3 region has the DNA TGTGCCTGGAGTGCCCAGCCCACCAGCGGGGCTCAGCCCCAGCATTTT. Its protein is CAWSAQPTSGAQPQHF.

The genes are TRBV18 and TRBJ2-3; D is uncertain. Trimming removed 3 bases from V and 4 bases from J, with 8 bases in between. In germline, CDR1 is KGHSH, CDR2 LQKENI. The CDR3 is 13 amino acids. The CDR3 sequence: CASSPTLSDTQYF. The CDR3 region has the DNA TGTGCCAGCTCACCCACCCTATCAGATACGCAGTATTTT. Full variable domain (missing parts from reference TRBV18 and TRBJ2-3): NAGVMQNPRHLVRRRGQEARLRCSPMKGHSHVYWYRQLPEEGLKFMVYLQKENIIDESGMPKERFSAEFPKEGPSILRIQQVVRGDSAAYFCASSPTLSDTQYFGPGTRLTVL.

The chain combines TRBV7-8 with TRBJ2-3, with 9 bases identical to TRBD1. Germline V gene data show CDR1 as SGHVS and CDR2 as FQNEAQ. This CDR3 has 14 amino acids. With V trimmed by 5 bases and J by 1 base, 1 base remained unmatched. The CDR3 DNA is TGTGCCAGCAGCCGGGACAGGGGCACAGATACGCAGTATTTT. It codes for CASSRDRGTDTQYF.

This sequence joins TRBV6-1 and TRBJ1-1; D ambiguous. The CDR3 has 14 residues. Germline CDR1 MNHNS, CDR2 SASEGT. V lost 3 bases, J lost 0 bases, and 8 bases lay in between. The CDR3 DNA reads as TGTGCCAGCAGTGAGAGGCAAGTGAACACTGAAGCTTTCTTT. This translates into CASSERQVNTEAFF.

The chain joins TRBV10-2 to TRBJ2-7, with D possibly being TRBD2 (5 bases). Germline CDR1 and CDR2: WSHSY and SAAADI. V lost 2 bases and J 2 bases, leaving 10 bases between the germline ends. CDR3 length: 14 amino acids. The CDR3 protein is CASSEAGGTYEQYF. DNA for the CDR3: TGCGCCAGCAGTGAGGCGGGCGGAACCTACGAGCAGTACTTC.

This rearrangement joins TRBV2 to TRBJ1-4; 9 nucleotides line up with TRBD1. The CDR3 extends over 15 amino acids. V dropped 6 bases and J dropped 8; count of bases not matched to a gene: 10. The germline V gene has CDR1 SNHLY and CDR2 FYNNEI. The CDR3 spells CASRVPPGQGEKLFF. The CDR3 DNA is TGTGCCAGCAGAGTACCACCGGGACAGGGAGAAAAACTGTTTTTT.

The chain links TRBV7-9 to TRBJ2-7; D is undetermined. Trimming pared 1 base from V and 0 bases from J, leaving 10 bases between. Germline V gives CDR1 SEHNR, CDR2 FQNEAQ (reference sequence). The CDR3 is 15 residues long. CDR3: CASSLVSGPSYEQYF. The CDR3 region has the DNA TGTGCCAGCAGCTTAGTCTCTGGCCCCTCCTACGAGCAGTACTTC.

This chain joins TRBV11-2 and TRBJ2-1; possible D gene TRBD1, 5 bases. The germline CDR1 and CDR2 sequences are SGHAT and FQNNGV. V lost 1 base, J lost 10 bases, and 14 bases lay in between. The CDR3 consists of 14 residues. The CDR3 region has the DNA TGTGCCAGCAGCTTAGGGGGTTGGGGCACCGAGCAGTTCTTC. It codes for CASSLGGWGTEQFF.

The chain has TRBV6-1 and TRBJ2-7; 8 positions agree with TRBD1. V was clipped by 1 base and J by 3 bases; unmatched bases: 11. CDR1 and CDR2 from the germline V gene are MNHNS and SASEGT. The CDR3 loop spans 17 amino acids. The CDR3 DNA sequence: TGTGCCAGCAGTGAAGGCGTCGGAGGGACAGGAGTCTACGAGCAGTACTTC. Translating it yields CASSEGVGGTGVYEQYF.

This clone appeared once. The J gene is TRBJ2-5, the V gene TRBV19; D perhaps matches TRBD1 (6 bases). The length of the CDR3 is 13 residues. The germline V and J ends were trimmed by 6 bases and 1 base, with 9 bases remaining between them. The germline V gene encodes CDR1 LNHDA and CDR2 SQIVND (reference sequence). The CDR3 nucleotides read TGTGCCAGTAGGGCGGACAGCCAAGAGACCCAGTACTTC. This translates into CASRADSQETQYF.

This rearrangement joins TRBV20-1 to TRBJ1-2, with D perhaps matching TRBD1 (5 bases). This CDR3 is built from 11 residues. CDR1 DFQATT and CDR2 SNEGSKA come from the germline V gene (reference sequence). Trimming took 6 bases from V and 10 from J, leaving 15 bases between them. The CDR3 DNA follows: TGCAGTGCCGGGCTCAGGGATCTCTACACCTTC. Its protein product is CSAGLRDLYTF.

Written as DNA, the CDR3 is TGTGCCAGCAGCTTATTGGGCTCCTATGGCTACACCTTC. Translated, it gives CASSLLGSYGYTF. The gene calls are TRBV7-8 and TRBJ1-2; D is undetermined. This CDR3 region has 13 residues. V shed 2 bases and J shed 4 bases, with 8 bases lying between them. The germline V gene has CDR1 SGHVS and CDR2 FQNEAQ.

The V call is TRBV19, the J call TRBJ1-6; 10 positions match TRBD1. Trimming at V came to 6 bases and at J to 17 bases, leaving 16 bases not matched to a gene. This CDR3 contains 15 residues. Germline V CDR1 and CDR2: LNHDA, SQIVND (reference sequence). CDR3 amino acids: CASRETGTGDGVIHF. The CDR3 coding sequence is TGTGCCAGTAGAGAAACCGGGACAGGGGATGGCGTAATCCACTTT.

The chain combines TRBV9 with TRBJ2-2; TRBD1 is a possible D gene (6 bases). CDR3 size: 14 residues. Looked up from germline, CDR1 is SGDLS and CDR2 is YYNGEE. V was trimmed by 4 bases and J by 4 bases, leaving 11 bases between them. DNA of the CDR3: TGTGCCAGCAGCAACCAACAGGGCACCGGGGAGCTGTTTTTT. It specifies CASSNQQGTGELFF.

V is TRBV15 and J is TRBJ2-5; 11 positions match TRBD1. Germline values: CDR1 LNHNV, CDR2 YYDKDF (reference sequence). The CDR3 has 15 residues. The V segment lost 3 bases and the J segment 5 bases; nucleotides outside the gene matches: 5. The CDR3: CATSRRTGGVETQYF. The CDR3 DNA reads TGTGCCACCAGCAGGCGGACAGGGGGCGTCGAGACCCAGTACTTC.